These T cell receptor beta chains were read from a single sample in a study of neoadjuvant anti-PD-1 for oral cavity cancer. Assay used: immunoSEQ multiplex PCR; TCRdb lists only in-frame clones, some missing. The table includes under 8,500 clones, over 45% detected once. Sequencing used tumor tissue, obtained before nivolumab (anti-PD-1) treatment. The receptors originated from a person aged 35 to 85 with oral cavity squamous cell carcinoma. Each CDR3 is given with its conserved first and last residue. The D gene is left open where the match is weak. Clone size appears in some rows only: once, few, many, or a class for an expanded clone.

clone size | D gene | J gene | V gene | CDR3 protein | CDR3 DNA
- | - | TRBJ1-2 | TRBV19 | CASRLLRGNYGYTF | TGTGCCAGTAGATTATTGAGGGGTAACTATGGCTACACCTTC
- | - | TRBJ1-1 | TRBV6-6 | CASIRGGHTEAFF | TGTGCCAGCATAAGGGGGGGTCACACTGAAGCTTTCTTT
- | TRBD1 | TRBJ2-5 | TRBV5-1 | CASSFGTGGRETQYF | TGCGCCAGCAGCTTCGGGACAGGGGGCAGAGAGACCCAGTACTTC
few | - | TRBJ1-1 | TRBV7-9 | CASSHGPEAFF | TGTGCCAGCAGTCACGGGCCTGAAGCTTTCTTT
- | TRBD1 | TRBJ1-1 | TRBV2 | CASSDGGQGRSEAFF | TGTGCCAGCAGTGACGGGGGACAGGGCCGATCTGAAGCTTTCTTT
- | TRBD2 | TRBJ2-1 | TRBV5-1 | CASSSSGGSNNEQFF | TGCGCCAGCAGCTCAAGCGGGGGGTCGAACAATGAGCAGTTCTTC
few | - | TRBJ1-2 | TRBV25-1 | CASSDWENYGYTF | TGTGCCAGCAGTGATTGGGAAAACTATGGCTACACCTTC
once | - | TRBJ1-5 | TRBV28 | CASSLLAGGNQPQHF | TGTGCCAGCAGTTTATTGGCAGGAGGTAATCAGCCCCAGCATTTT
- | - | TRBJ1-2 | TRBV19 | CASSFIDRGPKGYTF | TGTGCCAGTAGTTTTATCGACAGAGGCCCTAAAGGCTACACCTTC
- | TRBD2 | TRBJ2-2 | TRBV7-8 | CASSPSGSGGVNTGELFF | TGTGCCAGCAGCCCTTCGGGTAGCGGGGGAGTTAACACCGGGGAGCTGTTTTTT
few | TRBD1 | TRBJ1-5 | TRBV6-1 | CASSGTGGLSNQPQHF | TGTGCCAGCAGTGGGACAGGGGGCTTGAGCAATCAGCCCCAGCATTTT
- | - | TRBJ2-5 | TRBV19 | CASSQSFQGTQYF | TGTGCCAGTAGTCAAAGCTTTCAGGGGACCCAGTACTTC
- | - | TRBJ2-1 | TRBV15 | CATSRGIREGNEQFF | TGTGCCACCAGCAGAGGGATCAGGGAAGGCAATGAGCAGTTCTTC
- | TRBD1 | TRBJ1-1 | TRBV10-2 | CASKEFRGHTEAFF | TGCGCCAGTAAAGAATTCAGGGGGCACACTGAAGCTTTCTTT
few | - | TRBJ1-2 | TRBV29-1 | CSVEEQVGYGYTF | TGCAGCGTTGAAGAGCAGGTGGGCTATGGCTACACCTTC
- | - | TRBJ2-3 | TRBV7-2 | CASRGDSKPQYF | TGTGCCAGCAGAGGGGACTCAAAGCCTCAGTATTTT
few | - | TRBJ2-2 | TRBV11-2 | CASSLGTVSTGELFF | TGTGCCAGCAGCTTAGGGACGGTGTCCACCGGGGAGCTGTTTTTT
- | TRBD2 | TRBJ2-2 | TRBV7-2 | CASSWGLAGDGELFF | TGTGCCAGCAGCTGGGGACTAGCGGGGGACGGGGAGCTGTTTTTT
- | TRBD2 | TRBJ2-3 | TRBV28 | CASTPIAGAFTDTQYF | TGTGCCAGCACCCCCATTGCGGGAGCCTTCACAGATACGCAGTATTTT
- | - | TRBJ1-5 | TRBV28 | CASSPDGSNQPQHF | TGTGCCAGCTCCCCGGACGGTAGCAATCAGCCCCAGCATTTT
- | - | TRBJ2-7 | TRBV28 | CASSFQGTSYEQYF | TGTGCCAGCAGTTTCCAAGGAACCTCCTACGAGCAGTACTTC
- | - | TRBJ1-4 | TRBV6-5 | CASSYLATARYEKLFF | TGTGCCAGCAGTTACTTGGCGACAGCGAGATATGAAAAACTGTTTTTT
- | - | TRBJ2-6 | TRBV6-5 | CASSSSAGANVLTF | TGTGCCAGCAGCTCCAGTGCTGGGGCCAACGTCCTGACTTTC
- | - | TRBJ1-5 | TRBV20-1 | CSASNQPQHF | TGCAGTGCTAGTAATCAGCCCCAGCATTTT
- | TRBD1 | TRBJ1-4 | TRBV28 | CASSQFRTGYEKLFF | TGTGCCAGCAGCCAATTCCGGACAGGGTATGAAAAACTGTTTTTT
- | - | TRBJ2-7 | TRBV6-5 | CASSAEGYEQYF | TGTGCCAGCAGCGCTGAGGGCTACGAGCAGTACTTC
- | - | TRBJ1-6 | TRBV6-6 | CASLGDGNSPLHF | TGTGCCAGCCTGGGGGACGGTAATTCACCCCTCCACTTT
- | - | TRBJ2-3 | TRBV19 | CATRSGVSTDTQYF | TGTGCCACGCGGTCGGGGGTATCCACAGATACGCAGTATTTT